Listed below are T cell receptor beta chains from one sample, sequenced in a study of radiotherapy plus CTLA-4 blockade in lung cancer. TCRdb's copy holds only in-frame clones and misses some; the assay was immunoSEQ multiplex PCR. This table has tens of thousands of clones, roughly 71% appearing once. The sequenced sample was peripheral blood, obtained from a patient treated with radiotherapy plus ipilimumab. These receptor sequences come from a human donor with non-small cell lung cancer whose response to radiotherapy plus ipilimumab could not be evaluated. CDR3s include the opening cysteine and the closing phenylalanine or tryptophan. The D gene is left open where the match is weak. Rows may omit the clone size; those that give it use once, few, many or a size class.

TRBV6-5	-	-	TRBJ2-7	TGTGCCAGCAGTTACTCGGACAGCGGTTCCTACGAGCAGTACTTC	CASSYSDSGSYEQYF
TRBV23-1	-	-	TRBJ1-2	TGCGCCAGCAGTCAAAACCCTGGCAGGGGAGATTCGAACTATGGCTACACCTTC	CASSQNPGRGDSNYGYTF
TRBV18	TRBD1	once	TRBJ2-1	TGTGCCAGCTCACCAAGTTCCGGGACAGGGGGTATGTATGAGCAGTTCTTC	CASSPSSGTGGMYEQFF
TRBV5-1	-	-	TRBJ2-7	TGCGCCAGCAGCCGCCAGGACAGCCCCTCCTACGAGCAGTACTTC	CASSRQDSPSYEQYF
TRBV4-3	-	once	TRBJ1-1	TGCGCCAGCAGCCCCCTGGAGGGCGGGTATGGAGCTTTCTTT	CASSPLEGGYGAFF
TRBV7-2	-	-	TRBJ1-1	TGTGCCAGCAGCTTAACAATGAACACTGAAGCTTTCTTT	CASSLTMNTEAFF
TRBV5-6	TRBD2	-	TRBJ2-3	TGTGCCAGCAGCTTGGCCATCGGACTAGCGGGAGTAGATACGCAGTATTTT	CASSLAIGLAGVDTQYF
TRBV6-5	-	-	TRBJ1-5	TGTGCCAGCAGTCCCCTCAATCGGAATCAGCCCCAGCATTTT	CASSPLNRNQPQHF
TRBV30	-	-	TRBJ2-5	TGTGCCTGGAGTGTATCCTCGTTAAAGACCCAGTACTTC	CAWSVSSLKTQYF
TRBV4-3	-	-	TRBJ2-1	TGCGCCAGCAGCCAAGTTACGGACGTCGGGGATGAGCAGTTCTTC	CASSQVTDVGDEQFF
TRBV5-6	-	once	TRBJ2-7	TGTGCCAGCAGCTTCGGACAAATGGGGGAGCAGTACTTC	CASSFGQMGEQYF
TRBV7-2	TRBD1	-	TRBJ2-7	TGTGCCAGCAGCTTGAGACAGGGTTATGAGCAGTACTTC	CASSLRQGYEQYF
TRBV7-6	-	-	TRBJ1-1	TGTGCCAGCAGCAACGACCCGGGGGGGAACACTGAAGCTTTCTTT	CASSNDPGGNTEAFF
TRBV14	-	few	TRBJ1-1	TGTGCCAGCAGCCAAGATCTTGGCAGGGGCAGTGGGAACACTGAAGCTTTCTTT	CASSQDLGRGSGNTEAFF
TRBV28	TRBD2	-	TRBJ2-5	TGTGCCAGCAGTCCATCCATAGGGACTAGCGGGAGGGCCGGAAGGAAGACCCAGTACTTC	CASSPSIGTSGRAGRKTQYF
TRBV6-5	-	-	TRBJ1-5	TGTGCCAGCAGCAAAGAATCCCAGAGCAATCAGCCCCAGCATTTT	CASSKESQSNQPQHF
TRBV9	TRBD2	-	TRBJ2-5	TGTGCCAGCAGCAGACGACTAGCGGAGTGGCCGGTGCAAGAGACCCAGTACTTC	CASSRRLAEWPVQETQYF
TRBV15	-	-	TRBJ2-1	TGTGCCACCAGCAGATTCCACGACACCCCGTTCTTC	CATSRFHDTPFF
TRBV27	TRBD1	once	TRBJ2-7	TGTGCCAGCAGTTTATCCGACAGGGGTAGGATCGAGCAGTACTTC	CASSLSDRGRIEQYF
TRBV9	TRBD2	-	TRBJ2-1	TGTGCCAGCAGCGTAGGCTCGACTAGCGGGAGATCAGGTGAGCAGTTCTTC	CASSVGSTSGRSGEQFF
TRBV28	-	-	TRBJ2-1	TGTGCCAGCAGCATCAGCGGAACCTACAATGAGCAGTTCTTC	CASSISGTYNEQFF
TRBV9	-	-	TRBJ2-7	TGTGCCAGCAGCGCCCACCCCCCCCCACAGGGAGTAGACGACGAGCAGTACTTC	CASSAHPPPQGVDDEQYF
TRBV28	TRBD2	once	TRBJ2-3	TGTGCCGCGGGGGTTCTTAGCACAGATACGCAGTATTTT	CAAGVLSTDTQYF
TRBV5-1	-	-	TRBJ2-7	TGCGCCAGCAGCTCCGATTCCGGGACACCCTCCTACGAGCAGTACTTC	CASSSDSGTPSYEQYF
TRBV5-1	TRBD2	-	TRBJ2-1	TGCGCCAGCAGCTGGTTAGCGGGAGACAATGAGCAGTTCTTC	CASSWLAGDNEQFF
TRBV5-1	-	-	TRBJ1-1	TGCGCCAGCAGCACACAAGTGAACACTGAAGCTTTCTTT	CASSTQVNTEAFF
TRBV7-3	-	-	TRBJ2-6	TGTGCCAGCAGCTTAAACCCTATAAATCTGGGGGCCAACGTCCTGACTTTC	CASSLNPINLGANVLTF
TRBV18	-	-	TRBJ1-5	TGTGCCAGCTCACTTTCCGACAGATATCAGCCCCAGCATTTT	CASSLSDRYQPQHF
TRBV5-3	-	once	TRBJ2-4	TGTGCCAGAAGCAATTCCGGGACATCCTCATCCAAAAACATTCAGTACTTC	CARSNSGTSSSKNIQYF
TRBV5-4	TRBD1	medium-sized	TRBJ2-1	TGTGCCAGCAACCCGCCAGGGGGACCCTACAATGAGCAGTTCTTC	CASNPPGGPYNEQFF
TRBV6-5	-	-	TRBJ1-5	TGTGCCAGCAGCTTACAGAGTCTCGGCAATCAGCCCCAGCATTTT	CASSLQSLGNQPQHF
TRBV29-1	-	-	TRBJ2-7	TGCAGCGTTGTGTCCCAGGTTTACCGTGGCGAGCAGTACTTC	CSVVSQVYRGEQYF
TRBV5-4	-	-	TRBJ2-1	TGTGCCAGCAGTCCCTCGTCCTACAATGAGCAGTTCTTC	CASSPSSYNEQFF
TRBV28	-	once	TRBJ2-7	TGTGCCAGCAGGACAGGAGCCTACGAGCAGTACTTC	CASRTGAYEQYF
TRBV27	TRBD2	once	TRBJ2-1	TGTGCCAGCAGTTTGGCTAGCGGTAACCTAAACAATGAGCAGTTCTTC	CASSLASGNLNNEQFF
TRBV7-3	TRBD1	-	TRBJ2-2	TGTGCCAGCAGCAAAACCGGGACAGGGGCGGTCGGGGAGCTGTTTTTT	CASSKTGTGAVGELFF
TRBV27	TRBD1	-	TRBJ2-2	TGTGCCAGCAGTTGGGGGACAGGTCTCGCCGGGGAGCTGTTTTTT	CASSWGTGLAGELFF
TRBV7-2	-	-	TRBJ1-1	TGTGCCAGCACCCGGACAGCGAACACTGAAGCTTTCTTT	CASTRTANTEAFF
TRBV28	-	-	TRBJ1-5	TGTGCCAGCAGTGGATTGAGCCGCAGGGTGAATAGCAATCAGCCCCAGCATTTT	CASSGLSRRVNSNQPQHF
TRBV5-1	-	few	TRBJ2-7	TGCGCCAGCAGCCCCGGGGCAGGGGCCCGCGAGCAGTACTTC	CASSPGAGAREQYF
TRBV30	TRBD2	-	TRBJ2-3	TGTGCCTGGAGTCCCGGGGTAGCGGGAATCACAGATACGCAGTATTTT	CAWSPGVAGITDTQYF
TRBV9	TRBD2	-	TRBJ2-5	TGTGCCAGCAGCGTCGGGGGAGCGGGTCGGGGGGAGCAGTACTTC	CASSVGGAGRGEQYF
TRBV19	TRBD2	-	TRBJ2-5	TGTGCCAGTAGGTCTAGCGGGAGATCAGAGACCCAGTACTTC	CASRSSGRSETQYF
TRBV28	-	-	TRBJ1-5	TGTGCCAGCAGTTTCTACACAGGGTCCCTACCAAATCAGCCCCAGCATTTT	CASSFYTGSLPNQPQHF
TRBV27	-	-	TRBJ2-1	TGTGCCAGCAGTTTAACTCCCCTCGGGAATGAGCAGTTCTTC	CASSLTPLGNEQFF
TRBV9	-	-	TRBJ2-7	TGTGCCAGCAGCGTAGCCGCGTGGAGCTCCTACGAGCAGTACTTC	CASSVAAWSSYEQYF